The entry that follows covers one T cell receptor (beta chain) sequence. Its antigen is not known. Data came from immunoSEQ multiplex PCR; TCRdb stores just in-frame clones and leaves some out. This sample has about 140,000 clones, with 90% found just once. These data belong to a study of T cell responses to AZD1222 COVID-19 vaccine. Study-wide background: The analysis combined second doses at about 4 or about 12 weeks.

Germline CDR1 is KGHDR and CDR2 is SFDVKD. This CDR3 is 17 amino acids long. V was shortened by 0 bases and J by 2 bases, with 12 bases between the two germline ends. Whole-study results and caveats: Donor demographics were predominantly white British with a female majority; clonal diversity may be underestimated. Repertoires in all cases were sampled only once the peak T cell response had passed.

The clonotype was recovered from an adult in good health. This rearrangement joins TRBV24-1 to TRBJ2-2; D might be TRBD2 (5 bases). The specimen was peripheral blood, collected on day 0 of AZD1222 vaccination. Written as DNA, the CDR3 is TGTGCCACCAGTGATTTGATCCGATCGGGAAACACCGGGGAGCTGTTTTTT. It yields the protein CATSDLIRSGNTGELFF.